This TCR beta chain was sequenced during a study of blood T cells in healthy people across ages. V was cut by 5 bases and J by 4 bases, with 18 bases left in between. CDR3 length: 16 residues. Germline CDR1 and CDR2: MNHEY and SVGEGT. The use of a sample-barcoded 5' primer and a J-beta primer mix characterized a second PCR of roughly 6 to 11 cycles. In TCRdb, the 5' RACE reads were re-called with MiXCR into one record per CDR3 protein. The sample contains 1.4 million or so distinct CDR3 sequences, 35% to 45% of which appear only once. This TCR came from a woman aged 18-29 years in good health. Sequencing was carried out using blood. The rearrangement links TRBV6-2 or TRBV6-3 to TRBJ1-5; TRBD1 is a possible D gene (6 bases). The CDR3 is CASSTDRRGGNQPQHF. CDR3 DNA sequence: TGTGCCAGCAGTACCGACAGGCGGGGCGGGAATCAGCCCCAGCATTTT.